The TCR beta chain under discussion was sequenced for a study of cytomegalovirus exposure and HLA in healthy donors. The PCR was carried out with 60 Vbeta primers and 13 Jbeta primers. In the authors' workflow: As a later analysis found, there were approximately 80 million unique TCR beta chains, of which some 10 million were shared. Produced via immunoSEQ multiplex PCR; TCRdb's table is partial and in-frame only. Clone size and the V and J calls come from that table; the DNA yielded D and trimming. The table counts tens of thousands of clones; 1% to 1.5% lies in the top ten. V was pared by 4 bases and J by 7 bases, with 9 bases of the junction left unmatched. This CDR3 comprises 14 residues. From germline, CDR1 is GTSNPN and CDR2 SVGIG (reference sequence). Findings and caveats of the study: For cytomegalovirus status, the classifier reportedly gave diagnoses with high specificity and sensitivity. 150 or so TCR beta chains were listed as cytomegalovirus-associated.

A note on this clone: Its antigen is currently unknown.

This sequence originates from a man between 25 and 39 years old in good health and CMV-seronegative. The sample consisted of PBMCs. The chain uses TRBV30 and TRBJ2-1, with 8 nucleotides matching TRBD2. CDR3 protein: CAWNSAGVLNEQFF. The CDR3 bases are TGTGCCTGGAATTCAGCGGGAGTTTTAAATGAGCAGTTCTTC.